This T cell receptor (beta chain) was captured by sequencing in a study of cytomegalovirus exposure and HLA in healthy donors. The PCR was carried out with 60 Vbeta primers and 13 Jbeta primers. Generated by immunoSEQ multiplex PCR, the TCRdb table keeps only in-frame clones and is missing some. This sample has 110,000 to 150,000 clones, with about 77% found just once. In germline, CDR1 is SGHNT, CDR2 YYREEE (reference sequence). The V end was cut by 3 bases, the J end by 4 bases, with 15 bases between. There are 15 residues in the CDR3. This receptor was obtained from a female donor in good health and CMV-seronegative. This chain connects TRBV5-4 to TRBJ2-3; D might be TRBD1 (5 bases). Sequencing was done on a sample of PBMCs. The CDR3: CASSSGQRPPDTQYF. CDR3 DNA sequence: TGTGCCAGCAGCTCAGGACAACGTCCCCCAGATACGCAGTATTTT.